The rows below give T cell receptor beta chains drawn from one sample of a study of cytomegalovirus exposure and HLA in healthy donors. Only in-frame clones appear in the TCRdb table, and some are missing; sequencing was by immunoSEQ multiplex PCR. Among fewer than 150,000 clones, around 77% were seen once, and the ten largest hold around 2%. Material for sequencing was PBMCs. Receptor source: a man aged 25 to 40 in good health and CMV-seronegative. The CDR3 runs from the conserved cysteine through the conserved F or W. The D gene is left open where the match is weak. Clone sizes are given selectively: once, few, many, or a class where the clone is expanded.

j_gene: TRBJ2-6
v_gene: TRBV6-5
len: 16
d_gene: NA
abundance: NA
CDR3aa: CASSYSGVSGANVLTF
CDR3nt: TGTGCCAGCAGTTACTCAGGGGTGTCTGGGGCCAACGTCCTGACTTTC

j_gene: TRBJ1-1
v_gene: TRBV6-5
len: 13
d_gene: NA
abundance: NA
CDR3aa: CASGLGRHTEAFF
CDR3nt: TGTGCCAGCGGGCTCGGAAGGCACACTGAAGCTTTCTTT

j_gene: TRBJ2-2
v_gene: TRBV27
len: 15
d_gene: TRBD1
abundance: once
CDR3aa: CASSLTGGNTGELFF
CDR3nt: TGTGCCAGCAGTTTGACAGGGGGGAACACCGGGGAGCTGTTTTTT

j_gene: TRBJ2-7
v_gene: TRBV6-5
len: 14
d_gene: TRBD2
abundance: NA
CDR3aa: CASSSSGTGLESYF
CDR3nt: TGTGCCAGCAGTTCGAGCGGGACCGGGCTTGAGTCGTACTTC

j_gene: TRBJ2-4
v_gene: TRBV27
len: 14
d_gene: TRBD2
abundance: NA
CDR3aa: CASSPGTSGIIQYF
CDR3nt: TGTGCCAGCAGTCCAGGGACTAGCGGGATCATTCAGTACTTC

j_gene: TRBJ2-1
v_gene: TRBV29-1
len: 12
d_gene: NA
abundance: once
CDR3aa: CSVEAGAREQFF
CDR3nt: TGCAGCGTTGAAGCGGGAGCCCGGGAGCAGTTCTTC

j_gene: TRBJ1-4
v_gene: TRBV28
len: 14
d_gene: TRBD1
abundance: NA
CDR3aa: CASSSPDRAEKLFF
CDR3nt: TGTGCCAGCAGTTCCCCGGACAGGGCGGAAAAACTGTTTTTT

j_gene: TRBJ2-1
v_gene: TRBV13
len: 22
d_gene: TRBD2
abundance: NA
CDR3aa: CASSFLTPGDPGLAGGYNEQFF
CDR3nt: TGTGCCAGCAGCTTTTTGACCCCTGGAGACCCGGGACTAGCGGGAGGATACAATGAGCAGTTCTTC

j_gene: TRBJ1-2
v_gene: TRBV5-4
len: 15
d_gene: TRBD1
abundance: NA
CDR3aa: CASSSGTGGWNGYTF
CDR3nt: TGTGCCAGCAGCTCAGGGACAGGGGGCTGGAATGGCTACACCTTC

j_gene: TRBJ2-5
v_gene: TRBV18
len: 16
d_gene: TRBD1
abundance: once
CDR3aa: CASSPPRDSFQETQYF
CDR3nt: TGTGCCAGCTCACCACCGAGGGACAGCTTCCAAGAGACCCAGTACTTC

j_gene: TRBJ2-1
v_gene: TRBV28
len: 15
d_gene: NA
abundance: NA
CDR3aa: CASSLGGTTYNEQFF
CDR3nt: TGTGCCAGCAGTTTAGGGGGGACCACTTACAATGAGCAGTTCTTC

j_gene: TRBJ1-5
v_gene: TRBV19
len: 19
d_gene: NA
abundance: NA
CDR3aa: CASSMGAGGGYWGNQPQHF
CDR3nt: TGTGCCAGTAGTATGGGGGCGGGAGGGGGTTATTGGGGCAATCAGCCCCAGCATTTT

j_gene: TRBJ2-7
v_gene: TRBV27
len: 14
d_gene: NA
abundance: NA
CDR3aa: CASSRNPRVTEQYF
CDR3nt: TGTGCCAGCAGCCGAAACCCCAGGGTAACCGAGCAGTACTTC

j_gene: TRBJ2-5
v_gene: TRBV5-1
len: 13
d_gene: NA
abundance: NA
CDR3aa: CASTLGGQETQYF
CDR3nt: TGCGCCAGCACCCTCGGAGGTCAAGAGACCCAGTACTTC

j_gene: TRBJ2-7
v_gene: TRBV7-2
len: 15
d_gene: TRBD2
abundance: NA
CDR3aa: CASSYTGTSGYEQYF
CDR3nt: TGTGCCAGCAGCTACACCGGGACTAGCGGCTACGAGCAGTACTTC

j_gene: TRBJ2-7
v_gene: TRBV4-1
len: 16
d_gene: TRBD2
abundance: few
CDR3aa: CASSLGRGERWYEQYF
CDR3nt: TGCGCCAGCAGCCTCGGACGGGGGGAGAGGTGGTACGAGCAGTACTTC

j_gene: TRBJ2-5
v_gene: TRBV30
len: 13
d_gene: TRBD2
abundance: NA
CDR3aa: CACGGGLGETQYF
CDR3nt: TGTGCCTGCGGGGGGGGGTTGGGAGAGACCCAGTACTTC

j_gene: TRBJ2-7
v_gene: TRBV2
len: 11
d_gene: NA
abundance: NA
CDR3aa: CASNSGYEQYF
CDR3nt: TGTGCCAGCAATAGCGGCTACGAGCAGTACTTC

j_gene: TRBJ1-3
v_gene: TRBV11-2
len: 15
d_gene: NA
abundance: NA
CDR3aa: CASSHLQGSGNTIYF
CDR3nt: TGTGCCAGCAGCCACCTGCAGGGTTCTGGAAACACCATATATTTT

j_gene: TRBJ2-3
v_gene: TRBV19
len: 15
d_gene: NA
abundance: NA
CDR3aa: CASSSLGRSTDTQYF
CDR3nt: TGTGCCAGTAGCTCACTAGGACGAAGCACAGATACGCAGTATTTT

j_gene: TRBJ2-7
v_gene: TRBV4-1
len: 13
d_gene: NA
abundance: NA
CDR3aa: CASSQDAYYEQYF
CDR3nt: TGCGCCAGCAGCCAAGACGCGTACTACGAGCAGTACTTC

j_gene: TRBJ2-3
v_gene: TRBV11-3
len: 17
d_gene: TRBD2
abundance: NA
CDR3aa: CASSPGLAGRPTDTQYF
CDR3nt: TGTGCCAGCAGCCCAGGACTAGCGGGTAGACCCACAGATACGCAGTATTTT

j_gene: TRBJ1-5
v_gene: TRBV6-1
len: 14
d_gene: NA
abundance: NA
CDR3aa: CASSGGREGQPQHF
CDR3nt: TGTGCCAGCAGTGGGGGCAGGGAGGGTCAGCCCCAGCATTTT

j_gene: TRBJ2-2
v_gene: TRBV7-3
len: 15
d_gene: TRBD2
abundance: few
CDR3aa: CASGLAGGRTGELFF
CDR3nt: TGTGCCAGCGGCCTAGCGGGAGGGCGCACCGGGGAGCTGTTTTTT

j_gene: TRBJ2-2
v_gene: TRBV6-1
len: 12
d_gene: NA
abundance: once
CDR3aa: CAIKLGGGELFF
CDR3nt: TGTGCCATCAAACTAGGGGGCGGGGAGCTGTTTTTT

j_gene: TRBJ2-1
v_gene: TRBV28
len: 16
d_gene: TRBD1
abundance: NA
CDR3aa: CASSLWTGGIYNEQFF
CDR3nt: TGTGCCAGCAGTTTATGGACAGGGGGCATCTACAATGAGCAGTTCTTC

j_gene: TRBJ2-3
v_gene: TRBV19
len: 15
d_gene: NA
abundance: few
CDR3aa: CASRKTLDRTDTQYF
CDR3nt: TGTGCCAGTAGGAAGACCCTAGATAGGACAGATACGCAGTATTTT

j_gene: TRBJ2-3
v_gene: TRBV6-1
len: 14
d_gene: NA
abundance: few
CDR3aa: CASKAGFSTDTQYF
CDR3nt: TGTGCCAGCAAGGCAGGCTTCAGCACAGATACGCAGTATTTT

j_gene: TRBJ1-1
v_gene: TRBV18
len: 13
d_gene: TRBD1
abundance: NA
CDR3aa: CASSPNRGTEAFF
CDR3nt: TGTGCCAGCTCACCCAACAGGGGAACTGAAGCTTTCTTT

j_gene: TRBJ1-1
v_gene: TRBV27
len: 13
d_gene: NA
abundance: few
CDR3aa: CASSGRENTEAFF
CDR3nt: TGTGCCAGCAGCGGACGGGAGAACACTGAAGCTTTCTTT

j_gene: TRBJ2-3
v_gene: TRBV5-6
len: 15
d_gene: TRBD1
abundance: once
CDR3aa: CASSLGTGIADTQYF
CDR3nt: TGTGCCAGCAGCTTAGGGACAGGGATTGCAGATACGCAGTATTTT

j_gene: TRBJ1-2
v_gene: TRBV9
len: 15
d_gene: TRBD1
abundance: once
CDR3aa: CASSVTGQGLRGYTF
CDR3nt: TGTGCCAGCAGCGTAACGGGACAGGGCCTTAGAGGCTACACCTTC

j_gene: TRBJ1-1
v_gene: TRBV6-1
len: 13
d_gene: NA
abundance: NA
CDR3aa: CASGAAMNTEAFF
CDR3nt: TGTGCCAGCGGGGCGGCGATGAACACTGAAGCTTTCTTT

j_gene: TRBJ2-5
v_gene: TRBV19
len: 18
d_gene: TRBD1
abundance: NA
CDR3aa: CASSARGGQLQSKETQYF
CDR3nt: TGTGCCAGTAGCGCCAGAGGGGGACAGCTTCAATCAAAAGAGACCCAGTACTTC

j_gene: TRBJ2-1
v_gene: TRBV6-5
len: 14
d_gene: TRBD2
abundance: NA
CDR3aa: CASTPRLAGGEQFF
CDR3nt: TGTGCCAGCACCCCACGACTAGCGGGAGGTGAGCAGTTCTTC

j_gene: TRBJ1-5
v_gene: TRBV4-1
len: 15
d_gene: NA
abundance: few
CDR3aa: CASSQGQDLYQPQHF
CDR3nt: TGCGCCAGCAGCCAAGGACAGGACCTCTATCAGCCCCAGCATTTT

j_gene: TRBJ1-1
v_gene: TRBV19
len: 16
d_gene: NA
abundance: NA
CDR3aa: CASSTFGWESNTEAFF
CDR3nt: TGTGCCAGTAGTACCTTCGGATGGGAGTCGAACACTGAAGCTTTCTTT

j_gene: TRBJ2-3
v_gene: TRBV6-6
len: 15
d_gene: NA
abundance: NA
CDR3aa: CASSPLGRTTDTQYF
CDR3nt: TGTGCCAGCAGTCCCCTGGGGCGGACCACAGATACGCAGTATTTT

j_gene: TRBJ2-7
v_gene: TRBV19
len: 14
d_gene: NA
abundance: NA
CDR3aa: CASSIGTNLHEQYF
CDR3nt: TGTGCCAGTAGTATAGGGACTAATCTTCACGAGCAGTACTTC

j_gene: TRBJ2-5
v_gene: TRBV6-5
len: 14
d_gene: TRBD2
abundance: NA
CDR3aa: CASTGLAGGGTQYF
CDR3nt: TGTGCCAGCACAGGGCTAGCGGGGGGCGGGACCCAGTACTTC

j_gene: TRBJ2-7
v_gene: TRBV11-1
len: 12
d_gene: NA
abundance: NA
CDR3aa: CASVVLVYEQYF
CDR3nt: TGTGCCAGCGTGGTTTTAGTTTACGAGCAGTACTTC

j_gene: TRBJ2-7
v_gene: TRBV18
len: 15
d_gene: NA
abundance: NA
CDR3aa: CASGTWGEVSYEQYF
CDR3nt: TGTGCCAGCGGGACTTGGGGGGAGGTCTCCTACGAGCAGTACTTC

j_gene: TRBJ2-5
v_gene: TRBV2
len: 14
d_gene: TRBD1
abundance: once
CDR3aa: CASIPGTGRETQYF
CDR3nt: TGTGCCAGCATTCCCGGGACAGGGCGAGAGACCCAGTACTTC

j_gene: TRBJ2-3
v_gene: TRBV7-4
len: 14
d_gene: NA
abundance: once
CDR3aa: CASSCPFLTDTQYF
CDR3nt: TGTGCCAGCAGCTGTCCGTTCTTGACAGATACGCAGTATTTT

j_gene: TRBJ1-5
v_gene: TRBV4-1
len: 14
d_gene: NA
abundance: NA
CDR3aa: CASSQETGNQPQHF
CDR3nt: TGCGCCAGCAGCCAGGAAACAGGGAATCAGCCCCAGCATTTT

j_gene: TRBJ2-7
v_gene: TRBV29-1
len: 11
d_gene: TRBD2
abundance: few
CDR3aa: CSVDVSGREYF
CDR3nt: TGCAGCGTTGACGTCAGCGGGAGGGAGTACTTC

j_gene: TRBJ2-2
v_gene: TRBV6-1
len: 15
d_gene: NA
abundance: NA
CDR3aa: CASSDSLLAAWELFF
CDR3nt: TGTGCCAGCAGTGATAGCCTGCTGGCGGCGTGGGAGCTGTTTTTT

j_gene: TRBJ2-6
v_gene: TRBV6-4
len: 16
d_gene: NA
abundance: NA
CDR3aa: CASSVEGGSGANVLTF
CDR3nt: TGTGCCAGCAGTGTAGAAGGGGGTTCTGGGGCCAACGTCCTGACTTTC

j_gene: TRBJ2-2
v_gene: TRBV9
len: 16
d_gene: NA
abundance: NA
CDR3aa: CASSPRDSQNTGELFF
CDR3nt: TGTGCCAGCAGCCCCCGGGACTCCCAGAACACCGGGGAGCTGTTTTTT

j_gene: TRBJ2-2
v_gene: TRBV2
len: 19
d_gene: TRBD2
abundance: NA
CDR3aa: CASSRLSPGLAGAAGELFF
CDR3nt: TGTGCCAGCAGTCGACTATCGCCGGGACTAGCGGGAGCGGCCGGGGAGCTGTTTTTT

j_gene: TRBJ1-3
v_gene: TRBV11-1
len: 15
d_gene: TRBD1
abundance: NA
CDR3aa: CASSLNRGSGNTIYF
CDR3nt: TGTGCCAGCAGCTTGAACAGGGGGTCTGGAAACACCATATATTTT

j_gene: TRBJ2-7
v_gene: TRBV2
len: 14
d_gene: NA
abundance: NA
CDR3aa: CASSERGLGYEQYF
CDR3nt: TGTGCCAGCAGTGAACGAGGGTTGGGATACGAGCAGTACTTC

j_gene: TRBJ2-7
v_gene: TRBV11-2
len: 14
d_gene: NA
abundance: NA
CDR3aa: CASSWMGASYEQYF
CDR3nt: TGTGCCAGCAGCTGGATGGGGGCCTCCTACGAGCAGTACTTC

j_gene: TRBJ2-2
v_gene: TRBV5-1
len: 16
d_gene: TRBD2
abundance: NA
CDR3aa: CASSLEPAGDVGELFF
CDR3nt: TGCGCCAGCAGCTTGGAACCAGCGGGAGATGTCGGGGAGCTGTTTTTT

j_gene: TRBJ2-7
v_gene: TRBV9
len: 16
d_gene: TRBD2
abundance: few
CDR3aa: CASSVDGGRGANEQYF
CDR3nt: TGTGCCAGCAGCGTAGACGGCGGGAGAGGTGCCAACGAGCAGTACTTC

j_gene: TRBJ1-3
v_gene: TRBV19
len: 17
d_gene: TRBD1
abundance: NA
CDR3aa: CASNNRGTGASGNTIYF
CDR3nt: TGTGCCAGTAACAATAGGGGGACAGGCGCCTCTGGAAACACCATATATTTT

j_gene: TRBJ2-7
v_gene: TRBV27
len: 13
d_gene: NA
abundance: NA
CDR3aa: CASSLAPTYEQYF
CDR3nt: TGTGCCAGCAGCTTGGCCCCCACATACGAGCAGTACTTC

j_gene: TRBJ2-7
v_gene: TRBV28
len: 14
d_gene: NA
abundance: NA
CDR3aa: CASSPGGSSYEQYF
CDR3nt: TGTGCCAGCAGTCCCGGGGGAAGCTCCTACGAGCAGTACTTC